The clone carrying this T cell receptor (beta chain) appeared many times. The antigen is unknown. The study made its TCR cDNA through 5'RACE template switching. That step introduced a universal primer site along with UMIs. TCRdb fed the 5' RACE reads into MiXCR, producing one record per CDR3 protein. The sample includes 100,000 to 150,000 distinct CDR3 sequences, 7.4% seen only once; the top ten take roughly 2.5%. This record comes from a study of T cells after yellow fever vaccination. Between the trimmed V and J ends, which lost 4 bases and 0 bases, there was a span of 14 bases. Looked up from germline, CDR1 is LGHNA and CDR2 is YNFKEQ. The CDR3 sequence is 16 residues long. Study-level results: There was a possibility that FACS-sorted repertoires contained abundant clonotypes contaminating from the bulk population.

The sequence was collected from a man between 18 and 29 years old who received the YFV17D yellow fever vaccine. This chain uses TRBV4-2 with TRBJ2-3, with a tentative D call TRBD2 (6 bases). Sequences were derived from CD4+ T cells sorted from PBMCs, sampled 10 days after the first yellow fever vaccination. The CDR3 nucleotides read TGTGCCAGCAGCCTCGAGGGACTGCGAAGCACAGATACGCAGTATTTT. Encoded protein: CASSLEGLRSTDTQYF.